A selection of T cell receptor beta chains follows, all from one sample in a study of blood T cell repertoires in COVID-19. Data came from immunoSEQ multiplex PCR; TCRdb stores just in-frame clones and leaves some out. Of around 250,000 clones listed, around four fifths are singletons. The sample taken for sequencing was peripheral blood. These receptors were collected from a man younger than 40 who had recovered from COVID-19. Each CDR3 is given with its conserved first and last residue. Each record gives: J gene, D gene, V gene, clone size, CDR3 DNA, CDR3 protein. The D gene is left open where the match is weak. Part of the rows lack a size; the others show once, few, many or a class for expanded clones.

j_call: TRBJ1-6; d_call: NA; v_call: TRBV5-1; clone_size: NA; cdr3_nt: TGCGCCAGCAGCTTGGGACCGACGAGGGTTTCACCCCTCCACTTT; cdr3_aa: CASSLGPTRVSPLHF
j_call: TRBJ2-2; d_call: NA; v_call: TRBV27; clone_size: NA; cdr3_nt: TGTGCCAGCAGTACGCAGGGCCGCGGGGAGCTGTTTTTT; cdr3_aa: CASSTQGRGELFF
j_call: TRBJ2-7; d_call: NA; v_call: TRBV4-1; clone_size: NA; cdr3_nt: TGCGCCAGCAGCCAAGATCCCCGGGAGCCCTCCTACGAGCAGTACTTC; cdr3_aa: CASSQDPREPSYEQYF
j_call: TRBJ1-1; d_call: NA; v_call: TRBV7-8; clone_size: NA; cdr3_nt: TGTGCCAGCACCATTTCCTTGGGGGCCACTGAAGCTTTCTTT; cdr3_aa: CASTISLGATEAFF
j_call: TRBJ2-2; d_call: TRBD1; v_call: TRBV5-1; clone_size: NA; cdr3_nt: TGCGCCAGCAGCGTCTCGACAGGGGGGAACACCGGGGAGCTGTTTTTT; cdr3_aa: CASSVSTGGNTGELFF
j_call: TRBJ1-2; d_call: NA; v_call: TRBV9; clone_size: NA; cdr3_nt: TGTGCCAGCAGCGTAGGTGTGGGACTACATTATGGCTACACCTTC; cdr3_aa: CASSVGVGLHYGYTF
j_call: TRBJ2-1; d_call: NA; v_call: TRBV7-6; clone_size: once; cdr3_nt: TGTGCCAGCAGCTTAGATTCTGGGGCGCGGAGGGACAATGAGCAGTTCTTC; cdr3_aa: CASSLDSGARRDNEQFF
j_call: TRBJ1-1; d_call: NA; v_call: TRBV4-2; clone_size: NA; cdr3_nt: TGTGCCAGCAGCCAAGATCGCAGTAACACTGAAGCTTTCTTT; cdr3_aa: CASSQDRSNTEAFF
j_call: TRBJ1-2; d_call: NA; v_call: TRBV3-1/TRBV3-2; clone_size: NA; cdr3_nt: TGTGCCAGCAGCCAAGGTTCGGCCGCGGATGGCTACACCTTC; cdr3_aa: CASSQGSAADGYTF
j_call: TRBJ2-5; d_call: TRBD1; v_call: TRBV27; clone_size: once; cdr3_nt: TGTGCCAGCAGTTCACACCTCCGGACAGGGGTAATAGAGACCCAGTACTTC; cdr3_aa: CASSSHLRTGVIETQYF
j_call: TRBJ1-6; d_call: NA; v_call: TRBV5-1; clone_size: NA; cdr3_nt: TGCGCCAGCAGTACCGACAGGTGGGATAATTCACCCCTCCACTTT; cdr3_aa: CASSTDRWDNSPLHF
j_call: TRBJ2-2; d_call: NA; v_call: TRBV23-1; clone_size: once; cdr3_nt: TGCGCCTTACAGGGAACGGACACCGGGGAGCTGTTTTTT; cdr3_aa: CALQGTDTGELFF
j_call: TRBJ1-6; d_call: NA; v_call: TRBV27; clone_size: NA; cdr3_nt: TGTGCCAGCAGACTCAATGCAGCGGGTTCACCCCTCCACTTT; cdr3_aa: CASRLNAAGSPLHF
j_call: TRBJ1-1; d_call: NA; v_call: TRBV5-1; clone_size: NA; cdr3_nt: TGCGCCAGCTCGCCTTTTCCTCTCCAGGGCCCCACTGAAGCTTTCTTT; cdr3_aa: CASSPFPLQGPTEAFF
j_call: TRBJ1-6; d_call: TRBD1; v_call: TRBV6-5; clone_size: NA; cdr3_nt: TGTGCCAGCAGTCGGGACAGCGCCAATTCACCCCTCCACTTT; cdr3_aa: CASSRDSANSPLHF
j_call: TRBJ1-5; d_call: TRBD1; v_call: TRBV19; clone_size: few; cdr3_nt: TGTGCCAGCAATTCCGGGACAGGGGGGAATCAGCCCCAGCATTTT; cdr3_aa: CASNSGTGGNQPQHF
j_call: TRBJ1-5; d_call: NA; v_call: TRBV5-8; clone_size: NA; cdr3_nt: TGTGCCAGCAACGTACTCATGAATCAGCCCCAGCATTTT; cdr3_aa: CASNVLMNQPQHF
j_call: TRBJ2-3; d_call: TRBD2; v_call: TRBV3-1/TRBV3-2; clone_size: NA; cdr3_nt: TGTGCCAGCAGCCAGGGACTAGCGGGGAGGCGGGATACGCAGTATTTT; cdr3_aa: CASSQGLAGRRDTQYF
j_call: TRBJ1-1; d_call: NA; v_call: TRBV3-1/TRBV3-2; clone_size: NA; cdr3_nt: TGTGCCAGCAGCCACCGGGGAACCATGAACACTGAAGCTTTCTTT; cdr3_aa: CASSHRGTMNTEAFF
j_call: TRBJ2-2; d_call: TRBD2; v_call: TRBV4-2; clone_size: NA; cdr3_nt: TGTGCCAGCAGCCTTCTAGCGGGGGGGTCCGGGGAGCTGTTTTTT; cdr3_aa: CASSLLAGGSGELFF
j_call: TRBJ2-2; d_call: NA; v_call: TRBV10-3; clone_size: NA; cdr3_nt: TGTGCCACCAGGAGGGAAAACACCGGGGAGCTGTTTTTT; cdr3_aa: CATRRENTGELFF
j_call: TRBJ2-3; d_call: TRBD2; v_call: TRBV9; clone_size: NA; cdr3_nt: TGTGCCAGCAGCAAACTAGCGGGGGGGCATGCAGATACGCAGTATTTT; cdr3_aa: CASSKLAGGHADTQYF
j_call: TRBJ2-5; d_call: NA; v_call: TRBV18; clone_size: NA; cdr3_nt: TGTGCCAGCTCCAGGGGACGGCAGGAGACCCAGTACTTC; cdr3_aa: CASSRGRQETQYF
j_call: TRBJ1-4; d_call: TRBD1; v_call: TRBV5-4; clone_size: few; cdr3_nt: TGTGCCAGCAGCTCCGTACCGGGACAGTTCTACGAAAAACTGTTTTTT; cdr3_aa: CASSSVPGQFYEKLFF
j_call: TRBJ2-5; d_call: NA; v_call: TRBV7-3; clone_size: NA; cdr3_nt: TGTGCCAGCAGCTCGAGGTGGAGGACCCAGTACTTC; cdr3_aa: CASSSRWRTQYF
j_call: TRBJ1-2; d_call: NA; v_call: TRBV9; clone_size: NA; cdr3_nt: TGTGCCAGCAGCGGACTTAACTATGGCTACACCTTC; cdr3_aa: CASSGLNYGYTF
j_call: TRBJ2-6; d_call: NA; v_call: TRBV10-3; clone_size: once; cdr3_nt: TGTGCCATCAGTGCGGGGGAACGCTCTGGGGCCAACGTCCTGACTTTC; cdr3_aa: CAISAGERSGANVLTF
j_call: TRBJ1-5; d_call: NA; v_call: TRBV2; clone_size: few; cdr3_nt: TGTGCCAGCGGACCCCCCCCAGGGGACCATAGCAATCAGCCCCAGCATTTT; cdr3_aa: CASGPPPGDHSNQPQHF
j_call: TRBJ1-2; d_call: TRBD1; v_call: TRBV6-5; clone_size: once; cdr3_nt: TGTGCCAGCAGTTACGTCCGAACAGGGGGTGGGTATGGCTACACCTTC; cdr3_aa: CASSYVRTGGGYGYTF
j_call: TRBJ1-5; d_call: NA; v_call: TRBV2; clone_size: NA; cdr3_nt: TGTGCCAGCACCCAGGACGGGGGTAGCAATCAGCCCCAGCATTTT; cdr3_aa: CASTQDGGSNQPQHF
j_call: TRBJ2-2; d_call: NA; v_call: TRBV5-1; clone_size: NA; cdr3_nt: TGCGCCAGCAGCTTGGACAGGGCGAACACCGGGGAGCTGTTTTTT; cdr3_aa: CASSLDRANTGELFF
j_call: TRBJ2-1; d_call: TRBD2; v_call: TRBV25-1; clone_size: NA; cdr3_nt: TGTGCCAGCGGAATGGCGGGGGGCTACCTTAATGAGCAGTTCTTC; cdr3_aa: CASGMAGGYLNEQFF
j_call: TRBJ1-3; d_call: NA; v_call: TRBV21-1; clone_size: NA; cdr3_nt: TGTGCCAGCATAGACGGGGGAAACACCATATATTTT; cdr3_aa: CASIDGGNTIYF
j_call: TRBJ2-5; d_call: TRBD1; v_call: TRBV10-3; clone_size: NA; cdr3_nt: TGTGCCATCAGGGAGGGACAGGGAGAAGAGACCCAGTACTTC; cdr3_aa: CAIREGQGEETQYF
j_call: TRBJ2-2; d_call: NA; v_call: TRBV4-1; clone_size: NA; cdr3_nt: TGCGCCAGCAGTCCTGAGGGCCGCGGGGAGCTGTTTTTT; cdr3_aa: CASSPEGRGELFF
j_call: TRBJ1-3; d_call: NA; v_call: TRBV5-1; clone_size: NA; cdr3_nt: TGCGCCAGCAGCTTGGCAGGGCAACAGTCTGGAAACACCATATATTTT; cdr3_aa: CASSLAGQQSGNTIYF
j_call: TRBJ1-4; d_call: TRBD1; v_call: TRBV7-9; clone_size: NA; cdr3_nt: TGTGCCAGCAGCTTACCTCCACAGGGGGTAGGGGAAAAACTGTTTTTT; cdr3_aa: CASSLPPQGVGEKLFF
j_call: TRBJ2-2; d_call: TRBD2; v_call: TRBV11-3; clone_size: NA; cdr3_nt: TGTGCCAGCAGCCCCGGTAGCGGGGGGCCAAACACCGGGGAGCTGTTTTTT; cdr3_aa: CASSPGSGGPNTGELFF
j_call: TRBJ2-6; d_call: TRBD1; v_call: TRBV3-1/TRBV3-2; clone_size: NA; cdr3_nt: TGTGCCAGCAGCCACGGACAGGGTGCTCTAGTTGGGGCCAACGTCCTGACTTTC; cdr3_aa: CASSHGQGALVGANVLTF
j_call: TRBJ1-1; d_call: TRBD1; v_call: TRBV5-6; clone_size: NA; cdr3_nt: TGTGCCAGCAGCAGGACAGGGCTCACTGAAGCTTTCTTT; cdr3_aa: CASSRTGLTEAFF
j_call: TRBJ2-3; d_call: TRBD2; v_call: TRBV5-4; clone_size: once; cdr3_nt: TGTGCCAGCAGCTCCGGGGGGGCAGAAGATACGCAGTATTTT; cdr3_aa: CASSSGGAEDTQYF
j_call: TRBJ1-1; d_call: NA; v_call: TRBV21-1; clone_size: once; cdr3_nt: TGTGCCAGCAGCATTGGGGGGGGAACTGAAGCTTTCTTT; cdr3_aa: CASSIGGGTEAFF
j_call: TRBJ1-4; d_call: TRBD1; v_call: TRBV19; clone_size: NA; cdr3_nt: TGTGCCAGTCGTAAGGGGACAGGGCGGGAAGAAAAACTGTTTTTT; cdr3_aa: CASRKGTGREEKLFF
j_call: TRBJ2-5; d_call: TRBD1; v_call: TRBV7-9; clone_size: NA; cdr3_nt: TGTGCCAGCAGCTTCCTCACGGGACAGGGGTCGAGGGAGACCCAGTACTTC; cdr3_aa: CASSFLTGQGSRETQYF
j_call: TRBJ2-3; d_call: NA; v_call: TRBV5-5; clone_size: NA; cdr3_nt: TGTGCCAGCAGCTTCACTGCGGGGGATACGCAGTATTTT; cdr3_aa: CASSFTAGDTQYF
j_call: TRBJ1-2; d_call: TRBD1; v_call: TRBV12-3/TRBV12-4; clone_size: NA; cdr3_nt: TGTGCCAGCAGTTTTCAGGGGGCTGGCTACACCTTC; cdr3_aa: CASSFQGAGYTF
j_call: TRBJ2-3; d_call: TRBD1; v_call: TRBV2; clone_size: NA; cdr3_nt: TGTGCCAGCAACCGACAGGGGAGAGATACGCAGTATTTT; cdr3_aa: CASNRQGRDTQYF
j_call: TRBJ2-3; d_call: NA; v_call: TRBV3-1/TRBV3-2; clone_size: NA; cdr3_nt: TGTGCCAGCAGCCAAGATCTTCGCGGGTCAGATACGCAGTATTTT; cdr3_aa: CASSQDLRGSDTQYF